The source of this T cell receptor beta chain is a study of T cells in Graves' hyperthyroidism and ophthalmopathy. Study conclusions and caveats: Ophthalmopathy and stable hyperthyroidism were separated by a 13 V-J model. Within blood appeared most thyroid clonotypes that had expanded above 0.001.

V gave up 0 bases and J gave up 8 bases, with 13 bases separating them. CDR3 size: 14 residues. From germline, CDR1 is SGHKS and CDR2 YYEKEE (reference sequence). Ophthalmopathy in the patients scored at least 3 on Clinical Activity Score and at least 4 on NOSPECS grade, lasting under 3 months. The PBMCs were sourced from fresh peripheral blood (about 10 ml). This clonotype has a count of ten or more. Its antigen is unknown. The CDR3 regions of TCR beta were amplified from RNA transcripts. First-round RT-PCR with HTBI primers amplified the TCR CDR3 region. MiXCR, applied by TCRdb to the multiplex PCR reads, yields one record per CDR3 protein. This table has 500,000 to 750,000 distinct CDR3 sequences, approximately 15% appearing once.

This receptor was taken from a woman under 30 with Graves' ophthalmopathy. The sequencing input was blood. This chain uses TRBV5-5 with TRBJ2-3; D gene uncertain. CDR3 DNA: TGTGCCAGCAGCTTGGGTGGCCGGAGTGGTACGCAGTATTTT. Amino acids: CASSLGGRSGTQYF.